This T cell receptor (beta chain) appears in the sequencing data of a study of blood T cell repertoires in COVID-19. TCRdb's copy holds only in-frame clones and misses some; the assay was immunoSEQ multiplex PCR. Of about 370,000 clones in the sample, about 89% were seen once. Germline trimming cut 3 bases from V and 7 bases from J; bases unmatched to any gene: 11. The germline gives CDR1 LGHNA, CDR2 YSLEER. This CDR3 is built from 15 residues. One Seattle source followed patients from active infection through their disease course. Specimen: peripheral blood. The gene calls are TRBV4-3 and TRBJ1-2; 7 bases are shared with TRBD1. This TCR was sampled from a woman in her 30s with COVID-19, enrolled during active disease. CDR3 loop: CASSQDTRTGRGYTF. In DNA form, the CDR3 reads TGCGCCAGCAGCCAGGACACCCGGACAGGTCGTGGCTACACCTTC.